The 19 T cell receptor beta chains below all came from one sample that was sequenced in a study of regulatory T cells in long-lasting Graves disease. Building of the TCR beta libraries involved iRepertoire HTBI primers and Arm-PCR of CDR3 regions. One entry per CDR3 protein, called by TCRdb with MiXCR from the multiplex PCR reads. The sample holds around 500,000 distinct CDR3 sequences, roughly 20% seen once. Time point noted: persistent/refractory GD, antithyroid drugs over 5 years with positive TRAb. The TCR library was made from RNA that had been extracted from PBMCs in TRIzol. The sample consisted of peripheral blood mononuclear cells (PBMCs), taken when the disease was refractory, from a patient treated with antithyroid drugs. All receptors derive from a female donor with Graves disease.

This clonotype occurred a few times. The rearrangement links TRBV19 to TRBJ1-1; 8 bases fit TRBD1. Germline trimming cut 5 bases from V and 3 bases from J; bases unmatched to any gene: 8. CDR3 length: 15 amino acids. Germline loops: CDR1 LNHDA, CDR2 SQIVND (reference sequence). The CDR3 nucleotides are TGTGCCAGTAGTGCAAGACAGGGGAGAGACACTGAAGCTTTCTTT. This sequence encodes CASSARQGRDTEAFF. The full variable domain, rest sourced from reference TRBV19 and TRBJ1-1, is DGGITQSPKYLFRKEGQNVTLSCEQNLNHDAMYWYRQDPGQGLRLIYYSQIVNDFQKGDIAEGYSVSREKKESFPLTVTSAQKNPTAFYLCASSARQGRDTEAFFGQGTRLTVV.

The table lists this clonotype with many counts. This chain joins TRBV28 and TRBJ2-7, with 10 bases matching TRBD1. CDR3 size: 14 residues. CDR1 MDHEN and CDR2 SYDVKM come from the germline V gene. V trimming: 6 bases; J trimming: 5 bases; junction bases outside the gene matches: 7. The CDR3 bases are TGTGCCAGCAGGGAGACAGGGGGCTTGAACGAGCAGTACTTC. This encodes CASRETGGLNEQYF. Looking up the rest from reference TRBV28 and TRBJ2-7 gives the full variable domain: DVKVTQSSRYLVKRTGEKVFLECVQDMDHENMFWYRQDPGLGLRLIYFSYDVKMKEKGDIPEGYSVSREKKERFSLILESASTNQTSMYLCASRETGGLNEQYFGPGTRLTVT.

The CDR3 protein is CASSVLSGSALYEQYF. The CDR3 DNA is TGTGCCAGCAGCGTTCTTAGCGGGAGCGCACTCTACGAGCAGTACTTC. The rearrangement joins TRBV9 to TRBJ2-7, with 9 bases that match TRBD2. CDR1 is SGDLS, CDR2 YYNGEE, per germline. The CDR3 loop spans 16 amino acids. J gave up 3 bases and V 2 bases, and 9 bases lay outside the gene matches.

The chain uses TRBV5-1 and TRBJ1-3; possible D gene TRBD1, 6 bases. V was cut by 4 bases and J by 6 bases, with 17 bases left in between. Per the germline V gene, CDR1 is SGHRS and CDR2 is YFSETQ. The CDR3 contains 15 residues. CDR3 residues: CASSRTTGTENTIYF. The CDR3 bases are TGCGCCAGCAGCCGAACGACAGGTACTGAAAACACCATATATTTT.

This clonotype was observed many times. The V gene is TRBV2, the J gene TRBJ1-2; D gene ambiguous. Germline V gene sequence: CDR1 SNHLY, CDR2 FYNNEI. The CDR3 sequence is 12 residues long. Trimming removed 3 bases from V and 6 bases from J, with 8 bases in between. The CDR3 is CASSDMGNGYTF. The CDR3 coding sequence is TGTGCCAGCAGTGATATGGGGAATGGCTACACCTTC. Full variable domain (missing parts from reference TRBV2 and TRBJ1-2): EPEVTQTPSHQVTQMGQEVILRCVPISNHLYFYWYRQILGQKVEFLVSFYNNEISEKSEIFDDQFSVERPDGSNFTLKIRSTKLEDSAMYFCASSDMGNGYTFGSGTRLTVV.

This clonotype was seen a handful of times. The rearrangement joins TRBV7-8 to TRBJ1-4; 7 bases align to TRBD1. Germline CDR1 SGHVS, CDR2 FQNEAQ. Trimming removed 5 bases from V and 3 bases from J; junction bases left unmatched: 21. This CDR3 comprises 20 residues. As DNA, the CDR3 is TGTGCCAGCAGCCTCCGTTTAAGGGGGCAAAGTAGAAGAGCTAATGAAAAACTGTTTTTT. It specifies CASSLRLRGQSRRANEKLFF.

The rearrangement uses TRBV19 and TRBJ2-7, with 8 bases fitting TRBD2. Germline V gives CDR1 LNHDA, CDR2 SQIVND (reference sequence). The CDR3 spans 13 residues. Trimming cost V 5 bases and J 5 bases; bases outside gene matches: 5. CDR3 nucleotides: TGTGCCAGTAGTCCACGGGGGGGACACGAGCAGTACTTC. Protein: CASSPRGGHEQYF.

This clonotype turned up a few times. The chain uses TRBV27 and TRBJ1-4; TRBD1 might be the D (5 bases). CDR1 is MNHEY, CDR2 SMNVEV, per germline (reference sequence). CDR3 length: 14 residues. The V end lost 6 bases, the J end lost 7 bases, and 15 bases lay between the germline ends. The CDR3 is CASSPGTAGEKLFF. The CDR3, as DNA: TGTGCCAGCAGCCCCGGGACCGCGGGTGAAAAACTGTTTTTT. The entire variable domain, with the rest obtained from reference TRBV27 and TRBJ1-4, is as follows: EAQVTQNPRYLITVTGKKLTVTCSQNMNHEYMSWYRQDPGLGLRQIYYSMNVEVTDKGDVPEGYKVSRKEKRNFPLILESPSPNQTSLYFCASSPGTAGEKLFFGSGTQLSVL.

This clonotype was seen repeatedly, ten times or more. J is TRBJ2-4 and V is TRBV12-3 or TRBV12-4; D gene uncertain. The germline V and J ends were trimmed by 10 bases and 3 bases, with 13 bases remaining between them. The CDR3 consists of 13 residues. Here the CDR3 reads CAILTPGKNIQYF. In DNA, the CDR3 is TGTGCCATACTAACTCCGGGCAAAAACATTCAGTACTTC.

The chain links TRBV6-1 to TRBJ2-2, with D possibly TRBD2 on 5 matching bases. The CDR3 runs to 14 residues. V lost 8 bases to trimming and J lost 1 base, with 11 bases between them. Per the germline V gene, CDR1 is MNHNS and CDR2 is SASEGT. The CDR3 loop reads CASVGRGNTGELFF. The CDR3 nucleotides read TGTGCCAGCGTGGGCCGGGGGAACACCGGGGAGCTGTTTTTT.

The V call is TRBV18, the J call TRBJ1-5; D possibly corresponds to TRBD1 (5 bases). V lost 6 bases and J 11 bases, leaving 17 bases between the germline ends. In germline, CDR1 is KGHSH, CDR2 LQKENI. The CDR3 loop spans 13 amino acids. The CDR3 DNA reads as TGTGCCAGCTCCCTGGGACTCGGGGGGGCCCAGCATTTT. It codes for CASSLGLGGAQHF. The full variable domain, with the rest looked up from reference TRBV18 and TRBJ1-5, is NAGVMQNPRHLVRRRGQEARLRCSPMKGHSHVYWYRQLPEEGLKFMVYLQKENIIDESGMPKERFSAEFPKEGPSILRIQQVVRGDSAAYFCASSLGLGGAQHFGDGTRLSIL.

V usage is TRBV28 and J usage is TRBJ2-3; TRBD2 matches at 8 bases. This CDR3 contains 16 residues. The J segment lost 3 bases and the V segment lost 9 bases, leaving 14 bases of the junction unmatched. Germline CDR1 is MDHEN and CDR2 is SYDVKM. CDR3 DNA: TGTGCCAGTATTCTGCGGGGGGCCTCTCGAACAGATACGCAGTATTTT. It codes for CASILRGASRTDTQYF.

This clonotype was observed at least ten times. The rearrangement uses TRBV29-1 and TRBJ2-5, with a tentative D call TRBD1 (6 bases). The ends were cut back, 7 bases at V and 0 bases at J, with 9 bases in the middle. The CDR3 consists of 12 residues. Germline V gene sequence: CDR1 SQVTM, CDR2 ANQGSEA. CDR3 in DNA: TGCAGCGCAGGGACATACCAAGAGACCCAGTACTTC. It yields the protein CSAGTYQETQYF.

This clonotype was seen a handful of times. The chain has TRBV5-1 and TRBJ1-1; a possible D gene is TRBD1 (5 bases). Trimming left V 5 bases short and J 1 base short, with 12 bases between. The CDR3 runs 14 residues. Germline V lookup: CDR1 SGHRS, CDR2 YFSETQ. This chain's CDR3 is CASRGDSRNTEAFF. As DNA, the CDR3 is TGCGCCAGCAGGGGAGACAGCCGGAACACTGAAGCTTTCTTT.

This clonotype was picked up many times. The chain is built from TRBV30 and TRBJ2-7; possible D gene TRBD2, 5 bases. V dropped 0 bases and J dropped 7 bases, with 13 bases sitting between them. Germline V CDR1 and CDR2: GTSNPN, SVGIG (reference sequence). CDR3 length equals 13 residues. CDR3 residues: CAWSVETIREQYF. DNA of the CDR3: TGTGCCTGGAGTGTGGAGACTATACGAGAGCAGTACTTC.

This clonotype was recorded at least ten times. This chain uses TRBV7-2 with TRBJ2-7, with 9 positions matching TRBD1. The V gene end was trimmed by 0 bases and the J gene end by 7 bases; junction bases not matched to a gene: 4. CDR1 and CDR2 from the germline V gene are SGHTA and FQGNSA. The CDR3 contains 14 residues. CDR3 sequence (DNA): TGTGCCAGCAGCTTAGCCGGGACAGGGAAAGAGCAGTACTTC. Amino acid sequence: CASSLAGTGKEQYF.

V is TRBV13 and J is TRBJ1-2, with TRBD1 matching 11 bases. V gave up 5 bases and J gave up 8 bases; unmatched junction bases: 10. CDR1 and CDR2 from the germline V gene are PRHDT and FYEKMQ (reference sequence). The CDR3 is 15 amino acids. The CDR3 loop reads CASSGAGTGGYGYTF. In nucleotides, the CDR3 is TGTGCCAGCAGCGGGGCCGGGACAGGGGGTTACGGCTACACCTTC.

The genes are TRBV6-5 and TRBJ2-1, with TRBD2 identical over 8 bases. CDR3 length equals 16 residues. Germline CDR1 and CDR2: MNHEY and SVGAGI. V lost 0 bases, J lost 9 bases, and 10 bases stayed unmatched. Here the CDR3 DNA reads TGTGCCAGCAGTTACTCGAGGCTAGCGGGTTTCGGTGAGCAGTTCTTC. Its protein is CASSYSRLAGFGEQFF.

CDR3 residues: CASTSPESGSSNEQFF. For the CDR3, the DNA is TGTGCCAGCACCTCCCCGGAGAGCGGGAGTAGTAATGAGCAGTTCTTC. This chain uses TRBV27 with TRBJ2-1; 8 nucleotides agree with TRBD2. The length of the CDR3 is 16 residues. Unmatched junction bases numbered 15, after V lost 7 bases and J lost 7 bases. The germline gives CDR1 MNHEY, CDR2 SMNVEV (reference sequence).